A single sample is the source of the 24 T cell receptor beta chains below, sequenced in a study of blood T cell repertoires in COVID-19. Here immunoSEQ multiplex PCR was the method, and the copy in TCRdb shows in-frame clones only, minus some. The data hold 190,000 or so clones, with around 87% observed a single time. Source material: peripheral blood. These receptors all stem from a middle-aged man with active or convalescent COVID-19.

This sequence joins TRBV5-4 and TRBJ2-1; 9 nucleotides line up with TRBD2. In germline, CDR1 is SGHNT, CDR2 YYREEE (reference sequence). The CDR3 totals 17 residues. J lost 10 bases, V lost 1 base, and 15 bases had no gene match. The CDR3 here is CASSLYSGGALGKEQFF. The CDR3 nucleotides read TGTGCCAGCAGCTTGTATAGCGGGGGTGCACTTGGGAAGGAGCAGTTCTTC.

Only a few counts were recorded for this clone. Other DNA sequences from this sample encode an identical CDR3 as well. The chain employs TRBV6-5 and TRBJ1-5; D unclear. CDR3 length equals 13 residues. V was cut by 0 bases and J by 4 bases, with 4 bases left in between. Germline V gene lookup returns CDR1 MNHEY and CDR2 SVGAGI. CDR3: CASSYSRNQPQHF. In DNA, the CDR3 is TGTGCCAGCAGTTACTCGAGAAATCAGCCCCAGCATTTT.

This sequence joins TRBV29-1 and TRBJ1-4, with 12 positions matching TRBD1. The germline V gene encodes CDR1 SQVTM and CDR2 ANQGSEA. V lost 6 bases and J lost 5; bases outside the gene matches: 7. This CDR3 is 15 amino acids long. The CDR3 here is CSVAGTGGTNEKLFF. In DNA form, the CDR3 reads TGCAGCGTCGCCGGGACAGGGGGCACCAATGAAAAACTGTTTTTT.

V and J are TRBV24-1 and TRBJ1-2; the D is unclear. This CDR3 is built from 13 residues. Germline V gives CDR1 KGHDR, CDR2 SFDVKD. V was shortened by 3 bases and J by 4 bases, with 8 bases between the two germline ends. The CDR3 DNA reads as TGTGCCACCAGTGATGGACTCTCCTATGGCTACACCTTC. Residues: CATSDGLSYGYTF.

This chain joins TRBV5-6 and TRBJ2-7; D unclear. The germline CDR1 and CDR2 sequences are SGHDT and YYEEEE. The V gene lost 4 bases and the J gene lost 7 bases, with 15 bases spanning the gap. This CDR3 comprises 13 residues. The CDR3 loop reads CASSPLALGEQYF. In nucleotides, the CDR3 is TGTGCCAGCAGCCCCCTTGCCCTCGGGGAGCAGTACTTC.

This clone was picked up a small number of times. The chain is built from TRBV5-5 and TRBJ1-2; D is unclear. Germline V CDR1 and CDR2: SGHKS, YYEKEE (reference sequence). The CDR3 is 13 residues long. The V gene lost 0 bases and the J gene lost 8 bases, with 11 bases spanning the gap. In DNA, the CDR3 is TGTGCCAGCAGCTTGGGAGGGAGAGGCGGCTACACCTTC. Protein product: CASSLGGRGGYTF. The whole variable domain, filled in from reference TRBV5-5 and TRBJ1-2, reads DAGVTQSPTHLIKTRGQQVTLRCSPISGHKSVSWYQQVLGQGPQFIFQYYEKEERGRGNFPDRFSARQFPNYSSELNVNALLLGDSALYLCASSLGGRGGYTFGSGTRLTVV.

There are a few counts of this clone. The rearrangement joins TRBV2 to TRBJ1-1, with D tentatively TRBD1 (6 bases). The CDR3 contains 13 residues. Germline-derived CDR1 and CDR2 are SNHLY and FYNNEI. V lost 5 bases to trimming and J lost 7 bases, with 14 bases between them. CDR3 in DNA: TGTGCCAGCAGTCTGGGGGCGCATGTTGAAGCTTTCTTT. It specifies CASSLGAHVEAFF. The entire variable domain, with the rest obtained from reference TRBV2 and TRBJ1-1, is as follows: EPEVTQTPSHQVTQMGQEVILRCVPISNHLYFYWYRQILGQKVEFLVSFYNNEISEKSEIFDDQFSVERPDGSNFTLKIRSTKLEDSAMYFCASSLGAHVEAFFGQGTRLTVV.

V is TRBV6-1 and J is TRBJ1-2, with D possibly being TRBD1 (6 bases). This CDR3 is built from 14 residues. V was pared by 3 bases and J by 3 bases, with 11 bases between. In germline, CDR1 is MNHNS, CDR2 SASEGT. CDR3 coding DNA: TGTGCCAGCAGTGAGATCAGGGGACACTATGGCTACACCTTC. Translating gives CASSEIRGHYGYTF.

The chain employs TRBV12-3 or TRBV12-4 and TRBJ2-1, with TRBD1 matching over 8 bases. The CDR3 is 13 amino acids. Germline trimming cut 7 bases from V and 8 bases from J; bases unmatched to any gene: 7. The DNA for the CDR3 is TGTGCCAGCACTAGGACAGGGCCCGATGAGCAGTTCTTC. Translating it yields CASTRTGPDEQFF.

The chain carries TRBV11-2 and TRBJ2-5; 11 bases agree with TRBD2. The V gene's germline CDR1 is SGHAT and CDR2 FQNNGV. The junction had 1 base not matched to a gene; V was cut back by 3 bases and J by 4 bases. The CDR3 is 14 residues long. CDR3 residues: CASSLTSGVETQYF. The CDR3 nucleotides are TGTGCCAGCAGCTTGACTAGCGGGGTAGAGACCCAGTACTTC.

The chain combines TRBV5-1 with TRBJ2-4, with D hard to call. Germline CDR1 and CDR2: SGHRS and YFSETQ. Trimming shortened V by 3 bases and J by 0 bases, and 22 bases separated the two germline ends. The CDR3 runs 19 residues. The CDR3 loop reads CASSSPSTTVPLAKNIQYF. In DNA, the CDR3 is TGCGCCAGCAGCTCCCCATCCACAACAGTTCCCTTAGCCAAAAACATTCAGTACTTC.

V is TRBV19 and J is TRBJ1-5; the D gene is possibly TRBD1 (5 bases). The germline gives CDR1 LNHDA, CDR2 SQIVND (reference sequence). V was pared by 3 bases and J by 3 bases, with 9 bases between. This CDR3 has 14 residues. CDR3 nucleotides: TGTGCCAGTAGTATGGTGACAGCCAATCAGCCCCAGCATTTT. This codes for CASSMVTANQPQHF.

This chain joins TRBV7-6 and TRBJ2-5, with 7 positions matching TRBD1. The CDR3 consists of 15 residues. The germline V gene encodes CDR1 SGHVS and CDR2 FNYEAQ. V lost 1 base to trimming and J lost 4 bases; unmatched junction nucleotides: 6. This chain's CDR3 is CASSLEAYRGETQYF. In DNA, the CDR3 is TGTGCCAGCAGCTTAGAAGCTTACAGGGGAGAGACCCAGTACTTC.

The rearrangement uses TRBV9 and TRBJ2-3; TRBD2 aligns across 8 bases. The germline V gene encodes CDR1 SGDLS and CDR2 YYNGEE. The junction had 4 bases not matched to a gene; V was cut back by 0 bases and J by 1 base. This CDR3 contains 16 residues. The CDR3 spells CASSVVDSGGTDTQYF. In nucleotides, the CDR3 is TGTGCCAGCAGCGTAGTGGATAGCGGGGGCACAGATACGCAGTATTTT.

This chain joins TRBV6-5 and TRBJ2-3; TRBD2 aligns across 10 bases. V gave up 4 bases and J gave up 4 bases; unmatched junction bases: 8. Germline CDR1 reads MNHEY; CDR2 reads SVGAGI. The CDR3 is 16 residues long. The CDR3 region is CASSLRAGGLADTQYF. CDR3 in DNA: TGTGCCAGCAGTTTGCGAGCGGGGGGGCTCGCAGATACGCAGTATTTT.

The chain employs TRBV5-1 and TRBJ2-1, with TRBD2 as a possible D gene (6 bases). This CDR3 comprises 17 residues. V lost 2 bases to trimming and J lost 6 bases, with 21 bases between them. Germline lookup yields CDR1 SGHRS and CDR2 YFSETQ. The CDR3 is CASSFPTQAGGPNEQFF. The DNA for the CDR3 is TGCGCCAGCAGCTTCCCGACTCAAGCGGGCGGCCCCAATGAGCAGTTCTTC. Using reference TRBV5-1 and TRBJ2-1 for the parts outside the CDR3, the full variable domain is KAGVTQTPRYLIKTRGQQVTLSCSPISGHRSVSWYQQTPGQGLQFLFEYFSETQRNKGNFPGRFSGRQFSNSRSEMNVSTLELGDSALYLCASSFPTQAGGPNEQFFGPGTRLTVL.

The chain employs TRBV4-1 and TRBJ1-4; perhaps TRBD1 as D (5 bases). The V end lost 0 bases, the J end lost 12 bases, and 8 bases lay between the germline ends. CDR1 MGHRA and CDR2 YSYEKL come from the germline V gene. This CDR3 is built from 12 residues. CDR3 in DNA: TGCGCCAGCAGCCAAGACAGGGCCGAACTGTTTTTT. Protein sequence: CASSQDRAELFF.

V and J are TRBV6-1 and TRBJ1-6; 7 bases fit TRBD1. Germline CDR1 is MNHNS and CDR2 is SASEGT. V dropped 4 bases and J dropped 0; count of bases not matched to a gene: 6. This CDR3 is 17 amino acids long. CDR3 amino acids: CASSGDRTSSYNSPLHF. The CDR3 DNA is TGTGCCAGCAGTGGGGACAGAACGAGCTCCTATAATTCACCCCTCCACTTT.

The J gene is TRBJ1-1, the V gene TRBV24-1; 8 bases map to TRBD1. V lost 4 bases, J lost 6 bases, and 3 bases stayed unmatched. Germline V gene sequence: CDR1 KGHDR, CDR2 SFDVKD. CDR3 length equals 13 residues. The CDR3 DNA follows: TGTGCCACCAGTGACTGGACAGGGTCTGAAGCTTTCTTT. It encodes CATSDWTGSEAFF.

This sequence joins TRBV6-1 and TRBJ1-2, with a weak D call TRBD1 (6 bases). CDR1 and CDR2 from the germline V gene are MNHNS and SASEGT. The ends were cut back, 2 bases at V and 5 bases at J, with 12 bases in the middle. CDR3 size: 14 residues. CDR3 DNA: TGTGCCAGCAGTGAAACCAGGGGAAGATATGGCTACACCTTC. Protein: CASSETRGRYGYTF.

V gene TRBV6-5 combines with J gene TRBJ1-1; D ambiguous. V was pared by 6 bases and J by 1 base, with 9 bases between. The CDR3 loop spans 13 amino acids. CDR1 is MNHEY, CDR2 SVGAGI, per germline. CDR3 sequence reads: CASRPGENTEAFF. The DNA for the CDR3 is TGTGCCAGCAGACCCGGGGAGAACACTGAAGCTTTCTTT.

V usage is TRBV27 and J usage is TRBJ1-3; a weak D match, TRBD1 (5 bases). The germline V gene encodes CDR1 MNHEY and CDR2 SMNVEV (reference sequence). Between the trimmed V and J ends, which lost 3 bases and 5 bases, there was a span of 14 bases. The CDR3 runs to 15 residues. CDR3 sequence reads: CASSFSGPGRNTIYF. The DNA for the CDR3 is TGTGCCAGCAGTTTCTCCGGTCCAGGGAGAAACACCATATATTTT.

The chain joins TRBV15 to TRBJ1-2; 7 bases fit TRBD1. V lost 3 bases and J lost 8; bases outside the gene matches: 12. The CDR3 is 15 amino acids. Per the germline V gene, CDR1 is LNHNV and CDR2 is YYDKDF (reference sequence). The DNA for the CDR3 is TGTGCCACCAGCAGGGAGGGGGACAGCGATCGGGGCTACACCTTC. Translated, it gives CATSREGDSDRGYTF.

The CDR3 nucleotides are TGTGCCAGCGGGCTAGCGGGGGGCACAGATACGCAGTATTTT. Encoded protein: CASGLAGGTDTQYF. The rearrangement links TRBV7-3 to TRBJ2-3; 10 bases line up with TRBD2. Germline V gives CDR1 SGHTA, CDR2 FQGTGA. V lost 8 bases and J lost 1; bases outside the gene matches: 3. The CDR3 length is 14 residues.